One T cell receptor (beta chain) is described in this entry. Those who participated ranged in age from roughly 18 to 95 years and resided in about two dozen US areas. Cohorts were based on clinical histories the participants reported. Here immunoSEQ multiplex PCR was the method, and the copy in TCRdb shows in-frame clones only, minus some. Of about 250,000 clones in the sample, around nine tenths were seen once. The germline CDR1 and CDR2 sequences are MNHEY and SMNVEV (reference sequence). J was trimmed by 0 bases and V by 7 bases; bases with no gene match: 7. CDR3 length: 15 amino acids. The data stem from a study of blood T cell repertoires in COVID-19. Study-wide context: Specimens from acute and convalescent COVID-19 originated in the United States, Italy and Spain. PBMCs, B-cell-depleted T cells, or T cells provided the cDNA or gDNA that made up the material.

The V call is TRBV27, the J call TRBJ2-3, with TRBD2 identical over 7 bases. The sequencing input was PBMCs or T cells enriched from blood (not recorded which). The clonotype was recovered from a woman aged 25 to 45 with acute COVID-19. The CDR3 here is CASNAGGISTDTQYF. The CDR3, as DNA: TGTGCCAGCAATGCCGGGGGGATTAGCACAGATACGCAGTATTTT.